Listed below are T cell receptor beta chains from one sample, sequenced in a study of Ad26.COV2.S vaccination and SARS-CoV-2 variants. The assay was immunoSEQ multiplex PCR, and TCRdb's table has in-frame clones only and misses some. The table records 400,000 or so clones, 75% to 90% of them present only once. The sample in question was peripheral blood, obtained in a trial of Ad26.COV2.S vaccine versus placebo. The receptors derive from a person between 18 and 59 years old who received the Ad26.COV2.S COVID-19 vaccine or a placebo. Both conserved end residues are part of each CDR3. Fields, in order: D gene, J gene, clone size, V gene, CDR3 protein, CDR3 DNA. A D gene is named only where the DNA matches it firmly. Size is stated for part of the rows, as once, few or many counts, or as a class when the clone is expanded.

d_call: TRBD1
j_call: TRBJ1-2
clone_size: .
v_call: TRBV5-4
cdr3_aa: CASSRTGEYFYGYTF
cdr3_nt: TGTGCCAGCAGCCGGACAGGCGAATATTTCTATGGCTACACCTTC

d_call: .
j_call: TRBJ2-5
clone_size: .
v_call: TRBV9
cdr3_aa: CASNTMGVETQYF
cdr3_nt: TGTGCCAGCAACACGATGGGGGTAGAGACCCAGTACTTC

d_call: .
j_call: TRBJ1-4
clone_size: few
v_call: TRBV5-1
cdr3_aa: CASSLAPGPYATNEKLFF
cdr3_nt: TGCGCCAGCAGCTTGGCTCCTGGACCTTATGCAACTAATGAAAAACTGTTTTTT

d_call: .
j_call: TRBJ2-1
clone_size: .
v_call: TRBV27
cdr3_aa: CASSFLTKSSYSEQFF
cdr3_nt: TGTGCCAGCAGTTTCCTGACAAAGAGCTCCTACAGTGAGCAGTTCTTC

d_call: TRBD1
j_call: TRBJ1-1
clone_size: .
v_call: TRBV10-2
cdr3_aa: CASRNDRVRTEAFF
cdr3_nt: TGCGCCAGCAGGAACGACAGGGTGCGAACTGAAGCTTTCTTT

d_call: TRBD1
j_call: TRBJ1-1
clone_size: .
v_call: TRBV20-1
cdr3_aa: CSAKGTVEAFF
cdr3_nt: TGCAGTGCAAAGGGGACAGTTGAAGCTTTCTTT

d_call: TRBD1
j_call: TRBJ1-1
clone_size: .
v_call: TRBV11-2
cdr3_aa: CASSSRDRVTEAFF
cdr3_nt: TGTGCCAGCAGCTCCCGGGACAGGGTCACTGAAGCTTTCTTT

d_call: TRBD2
j_call: TRBJ2-3
clone_size: .
v_call: TRBV28
cdr3_aa: CASSLPTGERGGADTQYF
cdr3_nt: TGTGCCAGCAGTCTCCCTACTGGGGAGCGGGGGGGCGCAGATACGCAGTATTTT

d_call: .
j_call: TRBJ1-5
clone_size: .
v_call: TRBV7-2
cdr3_aa: CASSFRGPQHF
cdr3_nt: TGTGCCAGCAGCTTTCGAGGGCCCCAGCATTTT

d_call: .
j_call: TRBJ1-4
clone_size: .
v_call: TRBV7-9
cdr3_aa: CASSWDVNEKLFF
cdr3_nt: TGTGCCAGCAGCTGGGACGTTAATGAAAAACTGTTTTTT

d_call: .
j_call: TRBJ1-1
clone_size: .
v_call: TRBV5-1
cdr3_aa: CASSLVQGTTEAFF
cdr3_nt: TGCGCCAGCAGCTTGGTTCAGGGCACCACTGAAGCTTTCTTT

d_call: .
j_call: TRBJ1-2
clone_size: .
v_call: TRBV9
cdr3_aa: CASSVASRDYGYTF
cdr3_nt: TGTGCCAGCAGCGTAGCTAGCAGAGACTATGGCTACACCTTC

d_call: .
j_call: TRBJ1-1
clone_size: few
v_call: TRBV5-1
cdr3_aa: CASSQGRKAEAFF
cdr3_nt: TGCGCCAGCAGTCAAGGACGGAAGGCTGAAGCTTTCTTT

d_call: TRBD1
j_call: TRBJ1-4
clone_size: .
v_call: TRBV5-6
cdr3_aa: CASSRDSNEKLFF
cdr3_nt: TGTGCCAGCAGTCGGGACAGTAATGAAAAACTGTTTTTT

d_call: .
j_call: TRBJ1-4
clone_size: .
v_call: TRBV25-1
cdr3_aa: CASKGEKLFF
cdr3_nt: TGTGCCAGCAAAGGAGAAAAACTGTTTTTT

d_call: .
j_call: TRBJ2-2
clone_size: .
v_call: TRBV19
cdr3_aa: CASRGWSTGELFF
cdr3_nt: TGTGCCAGTAGGGGGTGGAGCACCGGGGAGCTGTTTTTT

d_call: .
j_call: TRBJ1-2
clone_size: .
v_call: TRBV4-1
cdr3_aa: CASSPYSGPRTNYGYTF
cdr3_nt: TGCGCCAGCAGCCCTTACTCAGGCCCCCGAACTAACTATGGCTACACCTTC